This passage covers 12 T cell receptor beta chains from one sample sequenced in a study of T cell repertoires in aging, cancer and after chemotherapy. The template was genomic DNA from peripheral blood, not RNA. Rearranged V-D-J TRB sequences were amplified with a mixed TRB-A/B primer pool. TCRdb re-called the multiplex PCR reads through MiXCR, storing one row per CDR3 protein. The sample holds over 6,000 distinct CDR3 sequences, around 35% seen once. The sample taken for sequencing was blood. These receptors all come from a human donor in good health.

This clonotype was counted a single time. This CDR3 is CASSPDLTYEQYF. CDR3 nucleotides: TGCGCCAGCAGCCCAGATCTTACTTACGAGCAGTACTTC. This chain joins TRBV4-3 and TRBJ2-7, with D hard to call. Trimming shortened V by 4 bases and J by 4 bases, and 11 bases separated the two germline ends. Per the germline V gene, CDR1 is LGHNA and CDR2 is YSLEER. The CDR3 is made up of 13 amino acids.

The genes are TRBV5-4 and TRBJ1-2; 8 positions agree with TRBD1. Germline values: CDR1 SGHNT, CDR2 YYREEE (reference sequence). The CDR3 is 16 residues long. The V gene end was trimmed by 7 bases and the J gene end by 4 bases; junction bases not matched to a gene: 15. The CDR3 DNA reads TGTGCCAGCTCTCCAGCCACGAGACAGGGGATCTATGGCTACACCTTC. It specifies CASSPATRQGIYGYTF.

This clonotype is medium-sized (0.01 to 0.1%) within its sample. The chain recombines TRBV19 with TRBJ2-3; 12 nucleotides match TRBD2. CDR1 and CDR2 (germline): LNHDA, SQIVND (reference sequence). This CDR3 spans 16 amino acids. V was clipped by 4 bases and J by 2 bases; unmatched bases: 4. The CDR3 coding sequence is TGTGCCAGTAGTACCCGACTAGCGGGGGCCACAGATACGCAGTATTTT. It translates to CASSTRLAGATDTQYF.

This rearrangement joins TRBV13 to TRBJ2-3, with 7 bases matching TRBD2. The germline V gene has CDR1 PRHDT and CDR2 FYEKMQ (reference sequence). The trim removed 1 base at V and 5 bases at J, leaving 9 bases unmatched. The CDR3 length is 16 residues. The CDR3, as DNA: TGTGCCAGCAGCTTAGAGTTGGGAGTAGCGGGAGATACGCAGTATTTT. Its translation is CASSLELGVAGDTQYF.

This chain joins TRBV5-4 and TRBJ2-4, with 9 nucleotides matching TRBD1. The V gene end was trimmed by 4 bases and the J gene end by 0 bases; junction bases not matched to a gene: 11. Germline CDR1 and CDR2: SGHNT and YYREEE (reference sequence). The CDR3 extends over 18 amino acids. The CDR3 DNA reads TGTGCCAGCAGCCCTTCCTGGACAGGGGTCCTAGCCAAAAACATTCAGTACTTC. This encodes CASSPSWTGVLAKNIQYF.

This clonotype was counted a few times. The rearrangement uses TRBV5-4 and TRBJ2-1; D unresolved. CDR3 length: 15 amino acids. Germline V CDR1 and CDR2: SGHNT, YYREEE (reference sequence). Trimming took 5 bases from V and 5 from J, leaving 17 bases between them. The DNA for the CDR3 is TGTGCCAGCAGTTTTTCCGGTGGGCCGAACAATGAGCAGTTCTTC. It is translated as CASSFSGGPNNEQFF.

This chain joins TRBV15 and TRBJ1-4, with D hard to call. The V gene lost 8 bases and the J gene lost 1 base, with 11 bases spanning the gap. Germline V gene data show CDR1 as LNHNV and CDR2 as YYDKDF (reference sequence). This CDR3 has 14 residues. The CDR3 coding sequence is TGTGCCACCTCCCGCGGGGAAACTAATGAAAAACTGTTTTTT. Translated, it gives CATSRGETNEKLFF.

The CDR3 region is CASSTRQHRTTYEQYF. CDR3 nucleotides: TGTGCCAGCTCAACTAGACAGCATAGAACAACCTACGAGCAGTACTTC. The chain links TRBV18 to TRBJ2-7; D is perhaps TRBD1 or TRBD2 (5 bases each). V was trimmed by 5 bases and J by 2 bases, leaving 19 bases between them. This CDR3 spans 16 amino acids. The germline V gene encodes CDR1 KGHSH and CDR2 LQKENI.

This clonotype was recorded a few times. The chain is built from TRBV19 and TRBJ2-7, with D possibly TRBD1 on 6 matching bases. V lost 2 bases, J lost 2 bases, and 13 bases lay in between. Germline CDR1 reads LNHDA; CDR2 reads SQIVND (reference sequence). The CDR3 covers 15 residues. The CDR3 DNA is TGTGCCAGTAGTATATCCACAGGGAGCGCCTACGAGCAGTACTTC. Its protein is CASSISTGSAYEQYF.

This clonotype is labeled as medium-sized. The rearrangement uses TRBV19 and TRBJ2-7; 10 nucleotides match TRBD2. This CDR3 is 15 amino acids long. The V and J ends lost 3 bases and 6 bases, in that order; junction bases with no gene match: 8. The germline V gene has CDR1 LNHDA and CDR2 SQIVND (reference sequence). CDR3: CASSMYSSGSSEQYF. CDR3 in DNA: TGTGCCAGTAGTATGTATTCTAGCGGGAGCTCCGAGCAGTACTTC.

This clonotype was detected only a few times. The genes are TRBV5-6 and TRBJ2-5; TRBD1 is a possible D gene (5 bases). V gave up 10 bases and J gave up 2 bases, with 18 bases separating them. The CDR3 has 14 amino acids. CDR1 and CDR2 (germline): SGHDT, YYEEEE. CDR3 nucleotide sequence: TGTGCCTCCTCCCCTTGGCAGGGTCAAGAGACCCAGTACTTC. Its protein is CASSPWQGQETQYF.

The J gene is TRBJ1-1, the V gene TRBV6-5; tentative D call: TRBD1 (5 bases). The V end was cut by 5 bases, the J end by 10 bases, with 14 bases between. Per the germline V gene, CDR1 is MNHEY and CDR2 is SVGAGI. CDR3 size: 12 residues. In nucleotides, the CDR3 is TGTGCCAGCAGTCCTATTGGCAGGGCAGCTTTCTTT. Its protein product is CASSPIGRAAFF.